Included here is one T cell receptor beta chain sequence, with context. Its target is unknown. The data stem from a study of T cell responses to AZD1222 COVID-19 vaccine. Overall study results and limits: Among vaccine-associated CD4 TCRs, coverage spanned spike, with dominance at 160-218 and 743-854. Spike-specific TCR breadth rose after two AZD1222 doses, and depth rose as well. At baseline, seropositivity was found in only a handful of AZD1222 recipients.

Germline loops: CDR1 SGHAT, CDR2 FQNNGV. V shed 2 bases, J shed 6 bases, and the junction held 3 bases outside the gene matches. This CDR3 has 15 residues. TCRdb's table, derived via immunoSEQ multiplex PCR, lists solely in-frame clones and lacks some. The table shows 150,000 to 200,000 clones, with around nine tenths occurring only once. The sequence was collected from an adult who received the MenACWY meningococcal vaccine as a control. V and J are TRBV11-2 and TRBJ2-2; TRBD2 aligns across 10 bases. Sequenced material: peripheral blood, taken 28 days after the second dose of the MenACWY control vaccine. The DNA for the CDR3 is TGTGCCAGCAGCTTAAAAGCGGGAGGGCCCGGGGAGCTGTTTTTT. Translated: CASSLKAGGPGELFF.